These 12 T cell receptor beta chains were sequenced from one sample in a study of spatial heterogeneity in lung cancer. MiXCR, applied by TCRdb to the 5' RACE reads, yields one record per CDR3 protein. The sample includes about 52,000 distinct CDR3 sequences, 6% to 9% of them seen just once. As for time point: sample taken at primary tumor resection. Unsorted whole RNA of tumor, nontumor lung or frozen PBMC was sequenced. Sample: PBMCs, taken at surgery. The receptors derive from a female donor with early-stage non-small cell lung cancer.

This clonotype has at least ten counts. The chain employs TRBV18 and TRBJ2-7; 7 bases are a match to TRBD2. J gave up 6 bases and V 6 bases, and 17 bases lay outside the gene matches. The germline CDR1 and CDR2 sequences are KGHSH and LQKENI. This CDR3 is 16 amino acids long. The CDR3 reads CASSPTRRGTPFEQYF. CDR3 bases: TGTGCCAGCTCCCCTACTAGGCGGGGGACCCCCTTCGAGCAGTACTTC.

This clonotype occurred many times. The J gene is TRBJ2-1, the V gene TRBV7-9, with TRBD2 as a possible D gene (5 bases). This CDR3 contains 11 residues. CDR1 and CDR2 from the germline V gene are SEHNR and FQNEAQ (reference sequence). Trimming took 3 bases from V and 10 from J, leaving 7 bases between them. DNA for the CDR3: TGTGCCAGCAGCTTCTGGGAGGAGCAGTTCTTC. It translates to CASSFWEEQFF.

This clonotype was counted at least ten times. J is TRBJ1-5 and V is TRBV30; no clear D. Trimming removed 2 bases from V and 4 bases from J, with 9 bases in between. The CDR3 spans 13 residues. CDR1 and CDR2 from the germline V gene are GTSNPN and SVGIG (reference sequence). The CDR3 loop is CAWSSGINQPQHF. The CDR3 DNA is TGTGCCTGGAGTTCCGGGATTAATCAGCCCCAGCATTTT.

The V call is TRBV10-3, the J call TRBJ2-5; 7 nucleotides align to TRBD1. In germline, CDR1 is ENHRY, CDR2 SYGVKD. The length of the CDR3 is 19 residues. V was clipped by 3 bases and J by 3 bases; unmatched bases: 19. Written as DNA, the CDR3 is TGTGCCATCAGTGATTCAATTTCTCGGGCCGGGACAGCAGAAGAGACCCAGTACTTC. This translates into CAISDSISRAGTAEETQYF.

The table lists this clonotype with many counts. The CDR3 nucleotides read TGCAGCGTTGTATACAGCATCTCCTACGAGCAGTACTTC. Translating gives CSVVYSISYEQYF. The gene calls are TRBV29-1 and TRBJ2-7, with no clear D. V was trimmed by 4 bases and J by 0 bases, leaving 10 bases between them. CDR3 size: 13 residues. The germline V gene encodes CDR1 SQVTM and CDR2 ANQGSEA.

This clonotype occurred many times. The J gene is TRBJ2-3, the V gene TRBV29-1; TRBD1 agrees at 10 bases. V shed 5 bases and J 4 bases; nucleotides not matched to a gene: 6. The CDR3 totals 14 residues. Germline V lookup: CDR1 SQVTM, CDR2 ANQGSEA. The CDR3 bases are TGCAGCGTTCGGAGACAGGGGGCTTCAGATACGCAGTATTTT. This codes for CSVRRQGASDTQYF.

This clonotype came up many times. V usage is TRBV5-1 and J usage is TRBJ2-7, with unresolved D. The CDR3 totals 13 residues. Germline CDR1 is SGHRS and CDR2 is YFSETQ. Trimming left V 4 bases short and J 5 bases short, with 13 bases between. The CDR3 sequence is CASSPSPWDEQYF. The CDR3 DNA sequence: TGCGCCAGCAGCCCTTCCCCGTGGGACGAGCAGTACTTC. Complete variable domain (other parts from reference TRBV5-1 and TRBJ2-7): KAGVTQTPRYLIKTRGQQVTLSCSPISGHRSVSWYQQTPGQGLQFLFEYFSETQRNKGNFPGRFSGRQFSNSRSEMNVSTLELGDSALYLCASSPSPWDEQYFGPGTRLTVT.

This clonotype was detected ten times or more. The chain has TRBV29-1 and TRBJ2-7; a possible D gene is TRBD1 (6 bases). The germline V and J ends were trimmed by 5 bases and 4 bases, with 9 bases remaining between them. CDR1 and CDR2 from the germline V gene are SQVTM and ANQGSEA. This CDR3 region has 11 residues. The CDR3 DNA follows: TGCAGCGTTTTACAGGGTTACGAGCAGTACTTC. Translation: CSVLQGYEQYF.

The table lists this clonotype with a few counts. The chain is built from TRBV19 and TRBJ2-1; either TRBD1 or TRBD2 may supply D (5 bases each). V dropped 6 bases and J dropped 0 bases, with 12 bases sitting between them. This CDR3 is 15 amino acids long. Germline V CDR1 and CDR2: LNHDA, SQIVND (reference sequence). CDR3 in DNA: TGTGCCAGTAGCGACGGGACCAGCTCCTACAATGAGCAGTTCTTC. This encodes CASSDGTSSYNEQFF.

With respect to this clonotype: This clone may be a read error of a much larger clone one base away. V is TRBV2 and J is TRBJ2-2, with 8 bases aligning to TRBD1. This CDR3 is built from 14 residues. Germline loops: CDR1 SNHLY, CDR2 FYNNEI. V trimming: 8 bases; J trimming: 5 bases; junction bases outside the gene matches: 7. For the CDR3, the DNA is TGTGCCAGCGGGCAGGGGGCCTTGACCGGGGAGCTGTTTTTT. Protein: CASGQGALTGELFF.

Ten or more counts support this clonotype. The rearrangement links TRBV7-9 to TRBJ2-3; D is ambiguous. V was cut by 2 bases and J by 2 bases, with 5 bases left in between. The CDR3 extends over 13 amino acids. CDR1 SEHNR and CDR2 FQNEAQ come from the germline V gene (reference sequence). CDR3 nucleotides: TGTGCCAGCAGCTTAAACCCCACAGATACGCAGTATTTT. It codes for CASSLNPTDTQYF.

This clonotype has just a few counts. The V gene is TRBV7-2, the J gene TRBJ2-2; D remains ambiguous. Germline V gives CDR1 SGHTA, CDR2 FQGNSA. The germline V and J ends were trimmed by 3 bases and 5 bases, with 13 bases remaining between them. There are 15 residues in the CDR3. The CDR3 spells CASSLKGPLTGELFF. The CDR3 coding sequence is TGTGCCAGCAGCTTGAAGGGCCCTCTTACCGGGGAGCTGTTTTTT. Drawing the rest from reference TRBV7-2 and TRBJ2-2, the complete variable domain is GAGVSQSPSNKVTEKGKDVELRCDPISGHTALYWYRQSLGQGLEFLIYFQGNSAPDKSGLPSDRFSAERTGGSVSTLTIQRTQQEDSAVYLCASSLKGPLTGELFFGEGSRLTVL.